What follows is one TCR beta chain and its context. Its antigen is still unknown. Semi-nested PCR with Nested Universal Primer A followed constant-region reverse priming of full-length variable regions. From the 5' RACE reads, TCRdb called clonotypes with MiXCR, one entry per CDR3 protein. The sample shows approximately 60,000 distinct CDR3 sequences, 28% of them seen only once. General observations from the study: Tumor Tregs overlapped most with tumor, then blood, naive CD4+ cells. The TCR gene usage of tumor memory CD4+ T cells clustered together with blood and lymph node memory CD4+ cells and with lymph node naive CD4+ cells.

V was clipped by 6 bases and J by 2 bases, with 14 bases between them. The CDR3 contains 15 residues. Looked up from germline, CDR1 is MNHEY and CDR2 is SVGEGT. The rearrangement joins TRBV6-2 or TRBV6-3 to TRBJ1-5, with D hard to call. Sequencing used tumor-infiltrating memory CD4+ T cells sorted from the breast tumor. Subset reported: memory CD4+ T cells, CD4+CD45RO+CD25-. This clonotype originated in a female donor with breast cancer. CDR3 in DNA: TGTGCCAGCAGGCCCGGCTTCCGGGGCAATCAGCCCCAGCATTTT. Amino acid sequence: CASRPGFRGNQPQHF.